These 18 T cell receptor beta chains were sequenced from one sample in a study of blood T cell repertoires in COVID-19. Profiling relied on immunoSEQ multiplex PCR, and the TCRdb table lists in-frame clones only, not all of them. The sample yields fewer than 300,000 clones, 80% to 90% seen once. Sequenced sample: PBMCs or T cells enriched from blood (not recorded which). The receptors stem from a man aged 40-55 years who had recovered from COVID-19.

The J gene is TRBJ2-5, the V gene TRBV19; 7 bases fit TRBD1. The length of the CDR3 is 14 residues. Trimming took 3 bases from V and 1 from J; bases not matched to a gene: 2. Germline-derived CDR1 and CDR2 are LNHDA and SQIVND (reference sequence). CDR3 DNA sequence: TGTGCCAGTAGTATTACAGGGGTCCAAGAGACCCAGTACTTC. Residues: CASSITGVQETQYF.

DNA of the CDR3: TGTGCCAGCAGCTTCGGAGGGAAGAACACTGAAGCTTTCTTT. It translates to CASSFGGKNTEAFF. V usage is TRBV7-6 and J usage is TRBJ1-1; the D is unclear. The V end was cut by 3 bases, the J end by 1 base, with 9 bases between. This CDR3 is 14 amino acids long. The V gene's germline CDR1 is SGHVS and CDR2 FNYEAQ.

The chain couples TRBV10-2 to TRBJ1-2; D uncertain. Germline V gene lookup returns CDR1 WSHSY and CDR2 SAAADI. The V and J ends lost 6 bases and 3 bases respectively, with 20 bases between them. The CDR3 consists of 16 residues. The DNA for the CDR3 is TGCGCCAGCAGCCTAAAGAGCAGGTCCCAGGACTATGGCTACACCTTC. Protein: CASSLKSRSQDYGYTF.

The V and J genes are TRBV19 and TRBJ2-5; 7 bases map to TRBD2. Germline trimming cut 2 bases from V and 4 bases from J; bases unmatched to any gene: 4. This CDR3 is built from 14 residues. The germline V gene encodes CDR1 LNHDA and CDR2 SQIVND (reference sequence). The CDR3 here is CASSISGEGETQYF. The CDR3 bases are TGTGCCAGTAGTATATCGGGGGAGGGAGAGACCCAGTACTTC.

The rearrangement uses TRBV10-1 and TRBJ1-2; 7 bases fit TRBD1. Germline assignment: CDR1 WNHNN and CDR2 SYGVQD (reference sequence). This CDR3 contains 13 residues. Germline trimming cut 8 bases from V and 4 bases from J; bases unmatched to any gene: 7. The CDR3 DNA reads as TGCGCCAGCTCCAGGGGGGAAGGCTATGGCTACACCTTC. Protein product: CASSRGEGYGYTF.

The chain is built from TRBV4-1 and TRBJ2-2; a possible D gene is TRBD1 (5 bases). Germline CDR1 reads MGHRA; CDR2 reads YSYEKL. With 0 bases removed from V and 7 bases from J, the gap between germline ends came to 12 bases. This CDR3 has 15 residues. CDR3 amino acids: CASSQDWTIGGELFF. The CDR3 coding sequence is TGCGCCAGCAGCCAAGACTGGACAATCGGCGGGGAGCTGTTTTTT.

The chain carries TRBV15 and TRBJ1-3; a possible D gene is TRBD1 (6 bases). V was trimmed by 3 bases and J by 2 bases, leaving 11 bases between them. The CDR3 runs 15 residues. Germline V gene data show CDR1 as LNHNV and CDR2 as YYDKDF (reference sequence). The CDR3 region is CATSSHRETGNTIYF. The CDR3 DNA follows: TGTGCCACCAGCAGCCACAGGGAAACTGGAAACACCATATATTTT. Combining the CDR3 with reference TRBV15 and TRBJ1-3 gives the whole variable domain DAMVIQNPRYQVTQFGKPVTLSCSQTLNHNVMYWYQQKSSQAPKLLFHYYDKDFNNEADTPDNFQSRRPNTSFCFLDIRSPGLGDTAMYLCATSSHRETGNTIYFGEGSWLTVV.

V usage is TRBV30 and J usage is TRBJ1-1; 7 bases match TRBD1. There are 13 residues in the CDR3. The V gene end was trimmed by 5 bases and the J gene end by 0 bases; junction bases not matched to a gene: 3. The germline gives CDR1 GTSNPN, CDR2 SVGIG (reference sequence). CDR3: CAWGQVLNTEAFF. The DNA for the CDR3 is TGTGCCTGGGGACAGGTATTGAACACTGAAGCTTTCTTT.

This clone was detected only once. The chain joins TRBV4-2 to TRBJ1-5; D is possibly TRBD1 (5 bases). This CDR3 spans 16 amino acids. Germline V gene lookup returns CDR1 LGHNA and CDR2 YNFKEQ. V gave up 0 bases and J gave up 2 bases, with 11 bases separating them. CDR3: CASSQEVGRGNQPQHF. The CDR3 bases are TGTGCCAGCAGCCAAGAGGTGGGCAGGGGCAATCAGCCCCAGCATTTT.

The DNA of the CDR3 is TGCGCCAGCTCCCCCCGGGACAGGGGCCCCTCAGAGACCCAGTACTTC. Translated: CASSPRDRGPSETQYF. This rearrangement joins TRBV10-1 to TRBJ2-5; 10 bases align to TRBD1. The CDR3 is made up of 16 amino acids. Germline V gene sequence: CDR1 WNHNN, CDR2 SYGVQD (reference sequence). V shed 8 bases, J shed 4 bases, and the junction held 13 bases outside the gene matches.

This clone has just one count. The J gene is TRBJ1-6, the V gene TRBV28; D remains unclear. The ends were cut back, 10 bases at V and 0 bases at J, with 19 bases in the middle. CDR1 MDHEN and CDR2 SYDVKM come from the germline V gene. The CDR3 totals 17 residues. Here the CDR3 reads CATHESRISSYNSPLHF. CDR3 sequence (DNA): TGTGCCACCCACGAGTCCCGAATAAGCTCCTATAATTCACCCCTCCACTTT.

This chain joins TRBV9 and TRBJ2-7, with 7 bases fitting TRBD1. The CDR3 is 16 amino acids. CDR1 is SGDLS and CDR2 is YYNGEE in the germline V gene. V gave up 0 bases and J gave up 5 bases; unmatched junction bases: 11. CDR3: CASSVGFRDSSHEQYF. The CDR3, as DNA: TGTGCCAGCAGCGTAGGGTTCAGGGACAGTTCACACGAGCAGTACTTC.

The chain uses TRBV18 and TRBJ1-5; D is uncertain. Trimming took 2 bases from V and 3 from J, leaving 11 bases between them. The CDR3 is 15 residues long. Germline V gene data show CDR1 as KGHSH and CDR2 as LQKENI. The CDR3 sequence is CASSPSPGDNQPQHF. Here the CDR3 DNA reads TGTGCCAGCTCACCATCACCCGGGGACAATCAGCCCCAGCATTTT.

J is TRBJ2-3 and V is TRBV5-4; 12 nucleotides line up with TRBD2. CDR3 length: 16 residues. Germline values: CDR1 SGHNT, CDR2 YYREEE (reference sequence). Trimming removed 4 bases from V and 6 bases from J; junction bases left unmatched: 9. Here the CDR3 DNA reads TGTGCCAGCAGCGGAAGACTAGCGGGAGTCGGGGATACGCAGTATTTT. Residues: CASSGRLAGVGDTQYF.

The J gene is TRBJ1-4, the V gene TRBV5-6; no clear D. V was pared by 2 bases and J by 4 bases, with 9 bases between. Germline V gene sequence: CDR1 SGHDT, CDR2 YYEEEE. The CDR3 contains 14 residues. The CDR3 bases are TGTGCCAGCAGCTTTCGAGAATTTAATGAAAAACTGTTTTTT. This encodes CASSFREFNEKLFF.

The V gene is TRBV7-9, the J gene TRBJ2-1, with TRBD1 as a possible D gene (6 bases). Germline V lookup: CDR1 SEHNR, CDR2 FQNEAQ (reference sequence). V lost 5 bases and J lost 8, with 13 bases in between. The CDR3 is 13 residues long. CDR3 sequence: CASSPVGGHEQFF. CDR3 bases: TGTGCCAGCAGCCCAGTAGGGGGTCATGAGCAGTTCTTC.

The chain recombines TRBV5-6 with TRBJ1-5, with D possibly matching TRBD1 (5 bases). The CDR3 has 16 residues. V lost 1 base to trimming and J lost 0 bases, with 11 bases between them. Germline CDR1 SGHDT, CDR2 YYEEEE. Here the CDR3 DNA reads TGTGCCAGCAGCTTGCTGGGGCCGAATAGCAATCAGCCCCAGCATTTT. Its protein is CASSLLGPNSNQPQHF.

On this clone itself: The same CDR3 also results from other DNA sequences found in this sample. The V call is TRBV12-3 or TRBV12-4, the J call TRBJ2-1, with a weak D call TRBD2 (7 bases). V was pared by 6 bases and J by 7 bases, with 10 bases between. This CDR3 region has 12 residues. CDR3 region: CASRRGGNEQFF. CDR3 bases: TGTGCCAGCAGAAGGGGGGGGAATGAGCAGTTCTTC.